This T cell receptor (beta chain) was sequenced in a study of blood T cell repertoires in COVID-19. Study-level background: The United States, Italy and Spain provided the acute and convalescent COVID-19 samples.

Authors' analysis steps: Scientists estimated how many nucleated cells there were by amplifying reference gene primers. Assay used: immunoSEQ multiplex PCR; TCRdb lists only in-frame clones, some missing. The D gene and trimming were derived from the DNA, and the V and J assignments and clone size from that table. This sample carries 71,000 or so clones, roughly four fifths of them seen once, and the ten largest clones take 28%. Per the germline V gene, CDR1 is SGHAT and CDR2 is FQNNGV. The CDR3 totals 15 residues. V dropped 5 bases and J dropped 4; count of bases not matched to a gene: 5. The chain combines TRBV11-2 with TRBJ2-5; 12 bases are a match to TRBD1. Sequencing was done on a sample of peripheral blood. This sequence was found in a man aged 70 or older with acute or convalescent COVID-19. For the CDR3, the DNA is TGTGCCAGCAGCCCGTGGGACAGGGGGCGAGAGACCCAGTACTTC. Protein product: CASSPWDRGRETQYF.